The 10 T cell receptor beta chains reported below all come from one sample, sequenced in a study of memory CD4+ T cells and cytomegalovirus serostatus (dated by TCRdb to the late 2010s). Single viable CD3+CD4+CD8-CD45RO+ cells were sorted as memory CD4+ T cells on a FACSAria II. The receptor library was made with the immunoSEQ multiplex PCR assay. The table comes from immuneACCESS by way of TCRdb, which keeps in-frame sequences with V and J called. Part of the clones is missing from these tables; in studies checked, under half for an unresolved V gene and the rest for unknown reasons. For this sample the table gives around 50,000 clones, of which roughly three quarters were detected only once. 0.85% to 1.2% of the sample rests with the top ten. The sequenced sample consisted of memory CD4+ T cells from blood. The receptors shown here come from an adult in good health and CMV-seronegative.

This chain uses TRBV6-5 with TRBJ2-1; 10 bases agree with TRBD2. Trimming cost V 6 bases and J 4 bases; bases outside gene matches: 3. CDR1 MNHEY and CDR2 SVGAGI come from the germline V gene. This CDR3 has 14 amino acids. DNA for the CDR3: TGTGCCAGCAGGAGCGGGAGGGCTTACAATGAGCAGTTCTTC. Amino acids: CASRSGRAYNEQFF.

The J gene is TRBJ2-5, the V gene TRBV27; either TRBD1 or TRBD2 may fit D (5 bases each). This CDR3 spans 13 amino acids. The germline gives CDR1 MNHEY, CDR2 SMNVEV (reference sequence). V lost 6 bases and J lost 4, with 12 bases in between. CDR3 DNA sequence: TGTGCCAGCAGCCTGGGGGTGAGAGAGACCCAGTACTTC. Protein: CASSLGVRETQYF.

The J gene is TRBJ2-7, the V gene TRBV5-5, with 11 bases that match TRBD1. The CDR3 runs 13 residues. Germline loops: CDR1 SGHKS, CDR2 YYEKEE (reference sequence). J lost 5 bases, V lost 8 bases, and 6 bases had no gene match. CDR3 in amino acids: CASRTGGNDEQYF. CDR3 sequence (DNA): TGTGCCAGTCGGACAGGGGGCAACGACGAGCAGTACTTC.

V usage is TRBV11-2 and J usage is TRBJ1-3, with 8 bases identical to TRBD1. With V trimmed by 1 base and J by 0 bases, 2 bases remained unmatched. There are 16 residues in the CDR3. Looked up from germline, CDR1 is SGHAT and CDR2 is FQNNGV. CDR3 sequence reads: CASSLGTGGSGNTIYF. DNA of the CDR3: TGTGCCAGCAGCTTAGGCACAGGGGGCTCTGGAAACACCATATATTTT.

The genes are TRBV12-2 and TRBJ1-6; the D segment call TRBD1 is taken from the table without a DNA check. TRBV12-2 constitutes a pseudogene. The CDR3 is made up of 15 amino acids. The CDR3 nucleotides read TGTGCAAGGCCCCTATCGGGGCAGGGGAATTCACCCCTCCACTTT. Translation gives CARPLSGQGNSPLHF.

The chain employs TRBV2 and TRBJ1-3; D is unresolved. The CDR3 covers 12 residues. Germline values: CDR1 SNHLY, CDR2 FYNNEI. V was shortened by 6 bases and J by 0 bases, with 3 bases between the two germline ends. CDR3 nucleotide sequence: TGTGCCAGCAGATACTCTGGAAACACCATATATTTT. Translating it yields CASRYSGNTIYF.

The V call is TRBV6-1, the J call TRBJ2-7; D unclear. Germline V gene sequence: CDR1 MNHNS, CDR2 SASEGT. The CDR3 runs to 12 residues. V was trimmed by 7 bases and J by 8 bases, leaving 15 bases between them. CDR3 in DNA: TGTGCCAGCACCAAAGTTGGGGTCCAGCAGTACTTC. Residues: CASTKVGVQQYF.

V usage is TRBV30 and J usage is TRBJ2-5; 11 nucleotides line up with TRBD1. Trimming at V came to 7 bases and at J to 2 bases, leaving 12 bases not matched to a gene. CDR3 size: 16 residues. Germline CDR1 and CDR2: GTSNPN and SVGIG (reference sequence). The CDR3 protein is CALASRDRGTQETQYF. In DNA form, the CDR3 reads TGTGCCTTAGCGAGCCGGGACAGGGGGACACAAGAGACCCAGTACTTC.

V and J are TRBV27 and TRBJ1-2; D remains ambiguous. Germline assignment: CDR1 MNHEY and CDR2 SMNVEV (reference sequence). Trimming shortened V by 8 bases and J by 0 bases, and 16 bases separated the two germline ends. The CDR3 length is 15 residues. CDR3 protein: CASRGRGPTNYGYTF. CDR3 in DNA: TGTGCCAGCCGTGGCCGAGGACCGACTAACTATGGCTACACCTTC.

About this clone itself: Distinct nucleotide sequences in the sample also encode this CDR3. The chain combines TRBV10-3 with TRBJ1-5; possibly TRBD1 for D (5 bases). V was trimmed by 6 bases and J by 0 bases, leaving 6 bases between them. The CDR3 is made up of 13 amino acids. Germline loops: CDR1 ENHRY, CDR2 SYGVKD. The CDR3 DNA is TGTGCCATCAGGGGGGATAGCAATCAGCCCCAGCATTTT. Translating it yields CAIRGDSNQPQHF.